What follows is one T cell receptor beta chain and its context. Sequence at one end of the junction differs from germline and may be a read error. The PCR ran on 60 Vbeta and 13 Jbeta primers. TCRdb's table, derived via immunoSEQ multiplex PCR, lists solely in-frame clones and lacks some. The top ten clones hold 5.9% of a sample with under 150,000 clones, approximately 75% of them seen once. This CDR3 is built from 15 residues. CDR1 and CDR2 from the germline V gene are SSHAT and FNYEAQ (reference sequence). These data belong to a study of cytomegalovirus exposure and HLA in healthy donors. The sequence came from a woman between 40 and 50 years old in good health and CMV-seropositive. Sequencing used PBMCs. The genes are TRBV7-7 and TRBJ2-5; 7 positions match TRBD1. DNA for the CDR3: TGTGCTAGCAGCCAACGGGACAGCAGCCAAGAGACCCAGTACTTC. As protein: CASSQRDSSQETQYF.